The rows below give T cell receptor beta chains drawn from one sample of a study of beta chain features in type 1 diabetes. TCRdb's table, derived via immunoSEQ multiplex PCR, lists solely in-frame clones and lacks some. The sample includes some 640,000 clones, roughly an eighth seen only once; the top ten take roughly 0.04%. Sample: naive CD4+ T cells from blood. These TCRs come from a man younger than 35 with type 1 diabetes. Each CDR3 is given with its conserved first and last residue. Fields, in order: J gene, clone size, D gene, V gene, CDR3 DNA, CDR3 protein. The D gene is left open where the match is weak. Clone sizes are given selectively: once, few, many, or a class where the clone is expanded.

>TRBJ2-3|.|.|TRBV29-1
TGCAGCGTTGAAGGAGGGGCCAGGGTCACAGATACGCAGTATTTT
CSVEGGARVTDTQYF
>TRBJ2-7|few|TRBD1|TRBV13
TGTGCCAGCAGACCCCGTCCGGGACAGGGGAACCACGAGCAGTACTTC
CASRPRPGQGNHEQYF
>TRBJ1-2|few|.|TRBV28
TGTGCCAGCAGTAGCGGCTATGGCTACACCTTC
CASSSGYGYTF
>TRBJ2-7|.|.|TRBV29-1
TGCAGCGTTGGGGGGGGACAGAGCTCCTACGAGCAGTACTTC
CSVGGGQSSYEQYF
>TRBJ2-3|few|.|TRBV5-4
TGTGCCAGCAGCTCGGGGAGTGGTGGCACAGATACGCAGTATTTT
CASSSGSGGTDTQYF
>TRBJ2-3|few|TRBD2|TRBV5-4
TGTGCCAGCAGCTTCCAGAGCGGGGTGGTTGATACGCAGTATTTT
CASSFQSGVVDTQYF
>TRBJ1-2|few|.|TRBV4-3
TGCGCCAGCAGCCAAGGGGTGACAGACAACTATGGCTACACCTTC
CASSQGVTDNYGYTF
>TRBJ1-2|.|TRBD1|TRBV18
TGTGCCAGCTCACCAGGGACAGATACAGTATATGGCTACACCTTC
CASSPGTDTVYGYTF
>TRBJ2-1|.|TRBD2|TRBV27
TGTGCCAGCACATCGGGACTAGCGGTTAACAATGAGCAGTTCTTC
CASTSGLAVNNEQFF
>TRBJ2-7|.|.|TRBV5-6
TGTGCCAGCAGCTTGTTAAACGAGTACGAGCAGTACTTC
CASSLLNEYEQYF
>TRBJ2-7|.|TRBD1|TRBV5-1
TGCGCCAGCAGCATCGGGACAGGGGGCAACGAGCAGTACTTC
CASSIGTGGNEQYF
>TRBJ2-3|.|.|TRBV7-9
TGTGCCAGCAGCCGGATTATCTGGGGGGAGTCAGATACGCAGTATTTT
CASSRIIWGESDTQYF
>TRBJ2-7|few|.|TRBV6-5
TGTGCCAGCAGCTCCTCTAGGGAGCAGTACTTC
CASSSSREQYF
>TRBJ2-3|many|.|TRBV7-9
TGTGCCAGCAGCTTGGGTCAGGGCACAGATACGCAGTATTTT
CASSLGQGTDTQYF
>TRBJ2-7|few|.|TRBV25-1
TGTGCCAGCAGTGCCCTCCTGAAGGGGAAGCCTTACGAGCAGTACTTC
CASSALLKGKPYEQYF
>TRBJ2-7|few|TRBD2|TRBV6-6
TGTGCCACCGGGACTAGCGGGAGGACTGCCTACGAGCAGTACTTC
CATGTSGRTAYEQYF
>TRBJ2-1|.|.|TRBV10-3
TGTGCCATCAGTGAGTCCCCGGCTAGCGCGTACAATGAGCAGTTCTTC
CAISESPASAYNEQFF
>TRBJ1-2|few|.|TRBV30
TGTGCCTGGGCACAGGGATTGGGGAACTATGGCTACACCTTC
CAWAQGLGNYGYTF
>TRBJ2-7|.|.|TRBV7-9
TGTGCCAGCAGCTTAGGCGACGAGCAGTACTTC
CASSLGDEQYF
>TRBJ1-2|.|TRBD1|TRBV28
TGTGCCAGCAGTTCGACAGGGACTCTTTTCTATGGCTACACCTTC
CASSSTGTLFYGYTF
>TRBJ1-6|few|TRBD1|TRBV2
TGTGCCAGCAGGCGGACAGGGATTGCGTCACCCCTCCACTTT
CASRRTGIASPLHF
>TRBJ2-2|few|.|TRBV18
TGTGCCAGCTCACCCGCCGACACCGGGGAGCTGTTTTTT
CASSPADTGELFF
>TRBJ2-1|.|.|TRBV7-9
TGTGCCAGCACCTTGGCGAACAATGAGCAGTTCTTC
CASTLANNEQFF
>TRBJ1-5|.|TRBD1|TRBV9
TGTGCCAGCAGCGCTCAGGGGGCCAGCAATCAGCCCCAGCATTTT
CASSAQGASNQPQHF
>TRBJ1-5|few|.|TRBV6-5
TGTGCCAGCAGTTACTCCGGTGGAAATCAGCCCCAGCATTTT
CASSYSGGNQPQHF
>TRBJ1-1|.|.|TRBV4-1
TGCGCCAGCAGCCAAGATAGCCAAGGACGAAGGAACACTGAAGCTTTCTTT
CASSQDSQGRRNTEAFF
>TRBJ2-3|.|.|TRBV6-5
TGTGCCAGCAGAAACAGGGTCCCAGATACGCAGTATTTT
CASRNRVPDTQYF
>TRBJ2-3|.|.|TRBV7-2
TGTGCCAGCAGTTCCGACAGACTCACAGATACGCAGTATTTT
CASSSDRLTDTQYF
>TRBJ2-5|few|TRBD1|TRBV9
TGTGCCAGCAGCCCCCGGGACAGGGCAGGCGAGACCCAGTACTTC
CASSPRDRAGETQYF
>TRBJ2-7|.|.|TRBV6-5
TGTGCCAGCAGTTACTCGGGCACCCCCGACGAGCAGTACTTC
CASSYSGTPDEQYF
>TRBJ1-1|.|.|TRBV7-9
TGTGCCAGCAGCTTACGACACGGTGGGACTGAAGCTTTCTTT
CASSLRHGGTEAFF
>TRBJ2-1|.|TRBD1|TRBV14
TGTGCCAGCAGCCAATTAGGGGGCGCGCCCTACAATGAGCAGTTCTTC
CASSQLGGAPYNEQFF
>TRBJ2-7|few|.|TRBV20-1
TGCAGTGCTAGGGCGCCCCTAGAGCAGTACTTC
CSARAPLEQYF
>TRBJ1-1|.|.|TRBV30
TGTGCCTGTTCCCCGACTGGGAACACTGAGGCTTTCTTT
CACSPTGNTEAFF
>TRBJ2-6|few|.|TRBV7-9
TGTGCCAGCAGCTTCTCTGGGGCCAACGTCCTGACTTTC
CASSFSGANVLTF
>TRBJ1-2|once|.|TRBV25-1
TGTGCCAGCAGTGAACACAGGCGTGATGGCTACACCTTC
CASSEHRRDGYTF
>TRBJ1-1|.|.|TRBV5-4
TGTGCCAGCAGCCTCTTAGTCGAGACTGAAGCTTTCTTT
CASSLLVETEAFF
>TRBJ1-2|few|.|TRBV18
TGTGCCAGCTCAACCCCCGGGGGGGGCTATGGCTACACCTTC
CASSTPGGGYGYTF
>TRBJ1-5|.|.|TRBV7-2
TGTGCCAGCAGCCCTGGGGCGGGCAATCAGCCCCAGCATTTT
CASSPGAGNQPQHF
>TRBJ1-2|.|.|TRBV7-9
TGTGCCAGCAGCTTAGACAGACACACTAACTATGGCTACACCTTC
CASSLDRHTNYGYTF
>TRBJ2-3|.|.|TRBV5-6
TGTGCCAGCAGCTTGGCCGCAACGGATACGCAGTATTTT
CASSLAATDTQYF
>TRBJ1-6|few|TRBD1|TRBV19
TGTGCCAGTAGTTCTCGGACAGGGGACCGCCATTCACCCCTCCACTTT
CASSSRTGDRHSPLHF
>TRBJ1-2|few|TRBD1|TRBV30
TGTGCCTGGAGCCCGGGACAGGGGTACTATGGCTACACCTTC
CAWSPGQGYYGYTF
>TRBJ2-1|.|TRBD2|TRBV5-4
TGCGCCAGCAGCCAATTCGCAAGGCGGGAGTTGTCCGATGAGCAGTTCTTC
CASSQFARRELSDEQFF
>TRBJ2-7|.|.|TRBV7-3
TGTGCCAGCAGCCTCGCGGAATACGAGCAGTACTTC
CASSLAEYEQYF
>TRBJ1-2|few|.|TRBV7-2
TGTGCCAGCGTCCTATCACCCGCCTCGGGGGGCTACACCTTC
CASVLSPASGGYTF
>TRBJ2-5|.|TRBD1|TRBV4-1
TGCGCCAGCAGCGGCCGGGACAGGGGGCAAGAGACCCAGTACTTC
CASSGRDRGQETQYF
>TRBJ2-2|.|.|TRBV28
TGTGCCAGCAGTGATCCGGGACAAACCACCGGGGAGCTGTTTTTT
CASSDPGQTTGELFF
>TRBJ2-5|.|TRBD2|TRBV11-2
TGTGCCAGCAGCTTAGCAACGGGAAGTAGCGGGAGGGCCTCCCAGTACTTC
CASSLATGSSGRASQYF
>TRBJ2-6|.|.|TRBV18
TGTGCCAGCTCAAGGGACTCTGGGGCCAACGTCCTGACTTTC
CASSRDSGANVLTF